These T cell receptor beta chains were read from a single sample in a study of cytomegalovirus exposure and HLA in healthy donors. The assay was immunoSEQ multiplex PCR, and TCRdb's table has in-frame clones only and misses some. The table shows fewer than 120,000 clones, with over 60% occurring only once. Sequencing used PBMCs. The receptors here all came from a woman aged 60 to 75 in good health and CMV-seropositive. Both conserved end residues are part of each CDR3. D genes are given only for firm matches. Not every row has a clone size; where given, it reads once, few, many or a size class.

v_call: TRBV15
d_call: -
j_call: TRBJ1-5
clone_size: -
cdr3_nt: TGTGCCACCAGCAGAGATCACGGAGGCAATCAGCCCCAGCATTTT
cdr3_aa: CATSRDHGGNQPQHF

v_call: TRBV7-9
d_call: -
j_call: TRBJ1-5
clone_size: -
cdr3_nt: TGTGCCAGCAGCTTAGCGAACGGGGGGATATCTCAGCCCCAGCATTTT
cdr3_aa: CASSLANGGISQPQHF

v_call: TRBV9
d_call: TRBD1
j_call: TRBJ1-4
clone_size: -
cdr3_nt: TGTGCCAGCAGCGTAAGCGACAGGGTAGGAGAAAAACTGTTTTTT
cdr3_aa: CASSVSDRVGEKLFF

v_call: TRBV5-4
d_call: -
j_call: TRBJ1-1
clone_size: -
cdr3_nt: TGTGCCAGCAGCGACCCCCGGGACATTGATAATATGAACACTGAAGCTTTCTTT
cdr3_aa: CASSDPRDIDNMNTEAFF

v_call: TRBV27
d_call: -
j_call: TRBJ2-7
clone_size: few
cdr3_nt: TGTGCCAGCAGGCAGGGGTACGAGCAGTACTTC
cdr3_aa: CASRQGYEQYF

v_call: TRBV5-1
d_call: -
j_call: TRBJ2-7
clone_size: -
cdr3_nt: TGCGCCAGCAGCCTACTGGGTGACAGCTTCTACGAGCAGTACTTC
cdr3_aa: CASSLLGDSFYEQYF

v_call: TRBV4-1
d_call: -
j_call: TRBJ1-1
clone_size: few
cdr3_nt: TGCGCCAGCAGTACCCGAGTGGGGGGCACTGAAGCTTTCTTT
cdr3_aa: CASSTRVGGTEAFF

v_call: TRBV7-3
d_call: -
j_call: TRBJ2-7
clone_size: -
cdr3_nt: TGTGCCAGCAGCCTCATACCGGGAGATTCCTACGAGCAGTACTTC
cdr3_aa: CASSLIPGDSYEQYF

v_call: TRBV19
d_call: -
j_call: TRBJ1-2
clone_size: once
cdr3_nt: TGTGCCAGTAGTCCTCGGGAGGGGAACTATGGCTACACCTTC
cdr3_aa: CASSPREGNYGYTF

v_call: TRBV5-4
d_call: -
j_call: TRBJ2-2
clone_size: few
cdr3_nt: TGTGCCAGCAGCATAGTAACCGGCACCGGGGAGCTGTTTTTT
cdr3_aa: CASSIVTGTGELFF

v_call: TRBV14
d_call: TRBD2
j_call: TRBJ2-7
clone_size: -
cdr3_nt: TGTGCCAGCAGCCAACCCGGGACTACCTACGAGCAGTACTTC
cdr3_aa: CASSQPGTTYEQYF

v_call: TRBV19
d_call: TRBD1
j_call: TRBJ2-1
clone_size: -
cdr3_nt: TGTGCCAGTAGCGGACAGGGCTCCTACAATGAGCAGTTCTTC
cdr3_aa: CASSGQGSYNEQFF

v_call: TRBV11-2
d_call: -
j_call: TRBJ2-7
clone_size: -
cdr3_nt: TGTGCCAGCAGGCGGACAGTTAGCTCCTACGAGCAGTACTTC
cdr3_aa: CASRRTVSSYEQYF

v_call: TRBV11-2
d_call: -
j_call: TRBJ2-7
clone_size: -
cdr3_nt: TGTGCCAGCAGCCCTCTATCCCGGGAGCAGTACTTC
cdr3_aa: CASSPLSREQYF

v_call: TRBV9
d_call: -
j_call: TRBJ2-7
clone_size: -
cdr3_nt: TGTGCCAGCAGCGTAGCTGATCGAGCGTCCTTCTACGAGCAGTACTTC
cdr3_aa: CASSVADRASFYEQYF

v_call: TRBV6-5
d_call: TRBD1
j_call: TRBJ1-4
clone_size: few
cdr3_nt: TGTGCCAGCAGTTCGATAACAGGGGGAGTGCGAGAAAAACTGTTTTTT
cdr3_aa: CASSSITGGVREKLFF

v_call: TRBV2
d_call: TRBD1
j_call: TRBJ1-5
clone_size: few
cdr3_nt: TGTGCCAGCAGTGACCGGACAGGGTTTCAGCCCCAGCATTTT
cdr3_aa: CASSDRTGFQPQHF

v_call: TRBV2
d_call: -
j_call: TRBJ2-2
clone_size: -
cdr3_nt: TGTGCCAGCAAGACTTCGACCGGGGAGCTGTTTTTT
cdr3_aa: CASKTSTGELFF

v_call: TRBV9
d_call: -
j_call: TRBJ2-7
clone_size: -
cdr3_nt: TGTGCCAGCAGCGCTCACGCGGGGTACGAGCAGTACTTC
cdr3_aa: CASSAHAGYEQYF

v_call: TRBV27
d_call: TRBD1
j_call: TRBJ2-5
clone_size: -
cdr3_nt: TGTGCCAGCTCCACCGGGACAGCCCAAGAGACCCAGTACTTC
cdr3_aa: CASSTGTAQETQYF

v_call: TRBV13
d_call: TRBD2
j_call: TRBJ2-2
clone_size: -
cdr3_nt: TGTGCCAGCAGCAGGCGACTAGCGGGAGGGAGGAACACCGGGGAGCTGTTTTTT
cdr3_aa: CASSRRLAGGRNTGELFF

v_call: TRBV4-1
d_call: -
j_call: TRBJ2-3
clone_size: -
cdr3_nt: TGCGCCAGCAGGCTAACAGGGACAACCCTTAGCACAGATACGCAGTATTTT
cdr3_aa: CASRLTGTTLSTDTQYF

v_call: TRBV15
d_call: -
j_call: TRBJ2-1
clone_size: -
cdr3_nt: TGTGCCACCAGCAGAGTCGAGGAGAGCTCCTACAATGAGCAGTTCTTC
cdr3_aa: CATSRVEESSYNEQFF

v_call: TRBV7-3
d_call: -
j_call: TRBJ1-1
clone_size: -
cdr3_nt: TGTGCCAGCAGCTTAAGTAAGAACACTGAAGCTTTCTTT
cdr3_aa: CASSLSKNTEAFF

v_call: TRBV28
d_call: TRBD1
j_call: TRBJ1-2
clone_size: -
cdr3_nt: TGTGCCAGCAGCTATGGGACAGGGGATGGCTACACCTTC
cdr3_aa: CASSYGTGDGYTF

v_call: TRBV4-2
d_call: TRBD2
j_call: TRBJ2-1
clone_size: -
cdr3_nt: TGTGCCAGCAGCCAAGACCTAGCGGGGGTTGATGAGCAGTTCTTC
cdr3_aa: CASSQDLAGVDEQFF

v_call: TRBV9
d_call: -
j_call: TRBJ2-5
clone_size: -
cdr3_nt: TGTGCCAGCAGCGTAGAACCCATAGCGGCTGAGACCCAGTACTTC
cdr3_aa: CASSVEPIAAETQYF

v_call: TRBV5-6
d_call: -
j_call: TRBJ2-7
clone_size: few
cdr3_nt: TGTGCCAGCAGCGTGGGGGCGGGCCATAACTCCTACGAGCAGTACTTC
cdr3_aa: CASSVGAGHNSYEQYF

v_call: TRBV14
d_call: -
j_call: TRBJ1-2
clone_size: -
cdr3_nt: TGTGCCAGCAGCCAATATTACAGGCTGGATGGCTACACCTTC
cdr3_aa: CASSQYYRLDGYTF

v_call: TRBV7-9
d_call: TRBD1
j_call: TRBJ1-5
clone_size: -
cdr3_nt: TGTGCCAGCAGCACCGGGACAGGGTATCAGCCCCAGCATTTT
cdr3_aa: CASSTGTGYQPQHF

v_call: TRBV5-1
d_call: TRBD1
j_call: TRBJ2-6
clone_size: -
cdr3_nt: TGCGCCAGCACGACGGACAGGGGTTTTCCTGGGGCCAACGTCCTGACTTTC
cdr3_aa: CASTTDRGFPGANVLTF

v_call: TRBV19
d_call: -
j_call: TRBJ1-2
clone_size: -
cdr3_nt: TGTGCCAGTAGTATACGGGGTTATGGCTACACCTTC
cdr3_aa: CASSIRGYGYTF

v_call: TRBV6-1
d_call: TRBD1
j_call: TRBJ1-1
clone_size: -
cdr3_nt: TGTGCCAGCAAGGGGGCCCTGTTCCCTGAAGCTTTCTTT
cdr3_aa: CASKGALFPEAFF

v_call: TRBV30
d_call: TRBD1
j_call: TRBJ1-4
clone_size: -
cdr3_nt: TGTGCCTGGAGTCGGGGACAGGTAGAGAAACTGTTTTTT
cdr3_aa: CAWSRGQVEKLFF

v_call: TRBV19
d_call: TRBD1
j_call: TRBJ2-5
clone_size: once
cdr3_nt: TGTGCCAGTAGTCAGGACAGGGGGCAGGAGACCCAGTACTTC
cdr3_aa: CASSQDRGQETQYF

v_call: TRBV29-1
d_call: -
j_call: TRBJ1-2
clone_size: -
cdr3_nt: TGCAGCGTTGTCGGGGGATCGTCGCCTGACTATGGCTACACCTTC
cdr3_aa: CSVVGGSSPDYGYTF

v_call: TRBV25-1
d_call: -
j_call: TRBJ2-7
clone_size: -
cdr3_nt: TGTGCCAGCGGAACGGGACTTTCCTACGAGCAGTACTTC
cdr3_aa: CASGTGLSYEQYF

v_call: TRBV18
d_call: TRBD2
j_call: TRBJ2-2
clone_size: -
cdr3_nt: TGTGCCAGCTCACCACCCGGGGGGATCCACGGGGAGCTGTTTTTT
cdr3_aa: CASSPPGGIHGELFF

v_call: TRBV19
d_call: -
j_call: TRBJ2-7
clone_size: -
cdr3_nt: TGTGCCAGTAGTGCCGTCGGAGGAGCCTACGAGCAGTACTTC
cdr3_aa: CASSAVGGAYEQYF

v_call: TRBV7-2
d_call: TRBD2
j_call: TRBJ2-3
clone_size: -
cdr3_nt: TGTGCCAGCAGCCTGACTAGCGGGGGGACAGATACGCAGTATTTT
cdr3_aa: CASSLTSGGTDTQYF

v_call: TRBV5-4
d_call: -
j_call: TRBJ2-6
clone_size: -
cdr3_nt: TGTGCCAGCAGCTTGAGTTCAGGGTCTGGGGCCAACGTCCTGACTTTC
cdr3_aa: CASSLSSGSGANVLTF